The clone carrying this TCR beta chain was seen repeatedly, ten times or more. The data were obtained in a study of regulatory T cells in long-lasting Graves disease. For TCR beta, libraries came from iRepertoire HTBI primers and Arm-PCR of CDR3 regions. TCRdb analysed the multiplex PCR reads with MiXCR anew, one entry per CDR3 protein. The sample has about 350,000 distinct CDR3 sequences, 15% to 20% seen once. The V gene's germline CDR1 is KGHSH and CDR2 LQKENI. V lost 1 base and J lost 2; bases outside the gene matches: 5. The CDR3 is made up of 18 amino acids. Time point of the sample: newly diagnosed GD, antithyroid drugs for less than 3 months. RNA from PBMCs was the source of the TCR library. The data were also submitted as part of a second study, on T cells in Graves' hyperthyroidism and ophthalmopathy.

The origin of this receptor is a woman aged 18-29 years with Graves disease. The chain links TRBV18 to TRBJ2-2, with 12 nucleotides matching TRBD2. Sequenced here: peripheral blood mononuclear cells (PBMCs), sampled at new diagnosis, from a patient treated with antithyroid drugs. In DNA form, the CDR3 reads TGTGCCAGCTCACCACGGACTAGCGGGGCCGTTAACACCGGGGAGCTGTTTTTT. It specifies CASSPRTSGAVNTGELFF.